This T cell receptor beta chain was captured by sequencing in a study of blood T cells in healthy people across ages. Notes on the study in general: Unsorted PBMCs blocked a conclusive comparison of naive and antigen-experienced cells.

Germline CDR1 and CDR2: SQVTM and ANQGSEA. Trimming cost V 0 bases and J 6 bases, with 10 bases left between them. This CDR3 contains 13 residues. About this clonotype: Its antigen is still unknown.

It was with a sample-barcoded 5' primer and a J-beta primer mix that a second PCR of about 7 to 12 cycles was run. A single record per CDR3 protein comes from TCRdb applying MiXCR to the 5' RACE reads. The sample lists over 300,000 distinct CDR3 sequences, approximately 52% seen once, with 45% to 60% in the top ten. Material for sequencing was blood. The chain has TRBV29-1 and TRBJ2-3; perhaps TRBD1 as D (5 bases). The origin of this receptor is a man aged 60 to 69 in good health. The CDR3 DNA is TGCAGCGTTGAAGATCAGGGTGTCGATACGCAGTATTTT. As protein: CSVEDQGVDTQYF.